The source of this T cell receptor (beta chain) is a study of cytomegalovirus exposure and HLA in healthy donors. Study results and limitations: In a later analysis, at a false discovery rate of 0.05, 15,000 to 20,000 TCR beta sequences were associated with HLA alleles.

The V gene's germline CDR1 is SGHNT and CDR2 YYREEE (reference sequence). With V trimmed by 4 bases and J by 7 bases, 7 bases remained unmatched. The CDR3 length is 14 residues. A word on this clone: The antigen is undetermined.

It was with 60 Vbeta and 13 Jbeta primers that the PCR ran. Method: immunoSEQ multiplex PCR; TCRdb's copy keeps in-frame clones and lacks some. This sample carries tens of thousands of clones, with roughly 1% going to the ten biggest clones. The rearrangement links TRBV5-4 to TRBJ2-2; 7 bases map to TRBD2. The source is a woman between 35 and 50 years old in good health and CMV-seronegative. Material for sequencing was PBMCs. In nucleotides, the CDR3 is TGTGCCAGCAGCGGGGAGGGCCTGGTCGGGGAGCTGTTTTTT. Its translation: CASSGEGLVGELFF.